The present T cell receptor (beta chain) was sequenced within a study of OX40 agonist ivuxolimab in advanced cancers. Germline V gives CDR1 MNHEY, CDR2 SVGAGI. The CDR3 sequence is 14 residues long. Between the trimmed V and J ends, which lost 1 base and 7 bases, there was a span of 13 bases. Produced via immunoSEQ multiplex PCR; TCRdb's table is partial and in-frame only. Of fewer than 55,000 clones in the sample, more than 85% were seen once. The TCR comes from an adult with an advanced solid tumor such as melanoma, head and neck, liver or kidney cancer. Material: CD4+ or CD8+ T cells sorted from blood, obtained in a trial of the OX40 agonist ivuxolimab. V usage is TRBV6-5 and J usage is TRBJ1-2; D is uncertain. In DNA, the CDR3 is TGTGCCAGCAGTTACTATTTGGGCAGCTCTGGCTACACCTTC. Its protein is CASSYYLGSSGYTF.